A selection of T cell receptor beta chains follows, all from one sample in a study of cytomegalovirus exposure and HLA in healthy donors. This table comes from immunoSEQ multiplex PCR, and its TCRdb copy is limited to in-frame clones, with some not included. The data show 75,000 to 100,000 clones, with 70% to 80% seen just once and 0.45% to 0.6% held by the top ten. The sample taken for sequencing was PBMCs. The receptors shown here come from a man aged 25 to 45 in good health and CMV-seronegative. The CDR3 runs from the conserved cysteine through the conserved F or W. Some rows mark clone size as missing; the rest say once, few, many or name a class of expanded clone.

length: 16
size: NA
V: TRBV5-1
J: TRBJ1-3
CDR3: CASSLGGGFSGNTIYF

length: 13
size: few
V: TRBV6-5
J: TRBJ1-1
CDR3: CASRPSQNTEAFF

length: 14
size: NA
V: TRBV6-5
J: TRBJ1-2
CDR3: CASSQGQGKGGYTF

length: 15
size: few
V: TRBV4-1
J: TRBJ2-1
CDR3: CASSQPRQGAHEQFF

length: 15
size: NA
V: TRBV11-2
J: TRBJ2-1
CDR3: CASSLVLARSYEQFF

length: 16
size: NA
V: TRBV7-6
J: TRBJ1-3
CDR3: CASSLMGGISGNTIYF

length: 14
size: NA
V: TRBV6-6
J: TRBJ1-1
CDR3: CASSYRQQNTEAFF

length: 15
size: many
V: TRBV2
J: TRBJ1-1
CDR3: CASSEAASMNTEAFF

length: 16
size: NA
V: TRBV7-2
J: TRBJ1-1
CDR3: CASSLGSVPLNTEAFF

length: 14
size: NA
V: TRBV10-3
J: TRBJ1-2
CDR3: CAISESSTEDGYTF

length: 14
size: NA
V: TRBV7-8
J: TRBJ1-1
CDR3: CASSLLQGLDEAFF

length: 15
size: NA
V: TRBV5-1
J: TRBJ2-7
CDR3: CASSLDGQGTYEQYF

length: 17
size: NA
V: TRBV4-2
J: TRBJ2-4
CDR3: CASSQGTGRTAKNIQYF

length: 17
size: NA
V: TRBV10-2
J: TRBJ2-1
CDR3: CASSAPTGTSGTYEQFF

length: 16
size: NA
V: TRBV12-5
J: TRBJ2-2
CDR3: CASALWGGEGTGELFF

length: 14
size: NA
V: TRBV6-5
J: TRBJ2-1
CDR3: CASRLAGANNEQFF

length: 15
size: NA
V: TRBV7-7
J: TRBJ2-2
CDR3: CASSLTGANTGELFF

length: 15
size: once
V: TRBV6-1
J: TRBJ2-3
CDR3: CASSESTGSTDTQYF

length: 17
size: NA
V: TRBV5-1
J: TRBJ2-6
CDR3: CASSFTTTASGANVLTF

length: 12
size: NA
V: TRBV10-3
J: TRBJ1-1
CDR3: CATRGGNTEAFF

length: 12
size: NA
V: TRBV7-9
J: TRBJ1-2
CDR3: CASSPTGVGYTF

length: 13
size: NA
V: TRBV5-1
J: TRBJ2-7
CDR3: CASSLGQIYEQYF

length: 15
size: NA
V: TRBV5-1
J: TRBJ1-2
CDR3: CASSFTRTGKGGYTF

length: 15
size: NA
V: TRBV19
J: TRBJ2-2
CDR3: CASTRTSGGIGELFF

length: 14
size: NA
V: TRBV5-1
J: TRBJ1-1
CDR3: CASSWDRGGTEAFF

length: 14
size: once
V: TRBV6-1
J: TRBJ1-4
CDR3: CASSTQGASEKLFF

length: 16
size: NA
V: TRBV6-5
J: TRBJ1-1
CDR3: CASSYDTTGRNTEAFF

length: 13
size: NA
V: TRBV18
J: TRBJ1-2
CDR3: CASSPLADRGYTF

length: 15
size: NA
V: TRBV27
J: TRBJ1-6
CDR3: CASSLEWEYNSPLHF

length: 13
size: NA
V: TRBV11-2
J: TRBJ2-4
CDR3: CASSLEGAYIQYF

length: 16
size: once
V: TRBV4-1
J: TRBJ2-5
CDR3: CASSQGPDRKKETQYF

length: 14
size: NA
V: TRBV13
J: TRBJ1-2
CDR3: CASSLNRAGTGYTF

length: 14
size: NA
V: TRBV29-1
J: TRBJ2-2
CDR3: CSAQRDANTGELFF

length: 13
size: NA
V: TRBV2
J: TRBJ2-7
CDR3: CASRRTEVSEQYF

length: 14
size: NA
V: TRBV29-1
J: TRBJ2-1
CDR3: CSAIGLAGVDEQFF

length: 14
size: NA
V: TRBV7-2
J: TRBJ2-1
CDR3: CASSLGGDYNEQFF

length: 19
size: NA
V: TRBV11-3
J: TRBJ1-5
CDR3: CASSPESAGATRSNQPQHF

length: 14
size: NA
V: TRBV27
J: TRBJ1-1
CDR3: CASSFLPGQAEAFF

length: 16
size: NA
V: TRBV5-1
J: TRBJ2-2
CDR3: CASSQLGQGNTGELFF

length: 15
size: NA
V: TRBV29-1
J: TRBJ1-3
CDR3: CSVSGTGGTGNTIYF

length: 13
size: NA
V: TRBV5-1
J: TRBJ2-1
CDR3: CASRDSANNEQFF

length: 15
size: NA
V: TRBV6-6
J: TRBJ1-4
CDR3: CASSLTGGDYEKLFF